This TCR beta chain appears in the sequencing data of a study of blood T cell repertoires in COVID-19. Looking at the study overall: Samples taken during acute and convalescent COVID-19 were collected in the United States, Italy and Spain. T cells, B-cell-depleted T cells, or PBMCs supplied cDNA or gDNA.

The ends lost 3 bases at V and 14 bases at J; junction bases unmatched: 11. The germline V gene has CDR1 SGHTA and CDR2 FQGTGA. This CDR3 is 13 amino acids long. Original processing methods: Cell counts per sample came from amplifying reference gene primers. Only in-frame clones appear in the TCRdb table, and some are missing; sequencing was by immunoSEQ multiplex PCR. V and J calls plus clone size are reproduced from that table; the DNA served to infer D and trimming. The data show about 48,000 clones, around 82% seen once. Sequenced sample: peripheral blood. V and J are TRBV7-3 and TRBJ1-2; 8 bases are shared with TRBD1. The source is a middle-aged man with acute or convalescent COVID-19. The CDR3 region has the DNA TGTGCCAGCAGCTTTAAAGGGGGGGACAGGCTAACCTTC. Translating it yields CASSFKGGDRLTF.